Each of the 28 T cell receptor beta chains below was sequenced from the same sample in a study of PD-1 and CTLA-4 blockade in melanoma. The data were produced by immunoSEQ multiplex PCR, yet TCRdb's version contains in-frame clones alone and is incomplete. This table has 31,000 or so clones, about nine tenths appearing once. This specimen consisted of CD8+ T cells from peripheral blood, obtained from a patient given anti-PD-1 treatment. Receptors originate from a human donor with melanoma.

The chain carries TRBV19 and TRBJ1-2; D is unclear. Trimming removed 5 bases from V and 3 bases from J, with 16 bases in between. This CDR3 spans 15 amino acids. Germline-derived CDR1 and CDR2 are LNHDA and SQIVND (reference sequence). CDR3 bases: TGTGCCAGTAGTCTCGGCTTCGCGGCAGACTATGGCTACACCTTC. Translation: CASSLGFAADYGYTF. The whole variable domain, remainder taken from reference TRBV19 and TRBJ1-2, is DGGITQSPKYLFRKEGQNVTLSCEQNLNHDAMYWYRQDPGQGLRLIYYSQIVNDFQKGDIAEGYSVSREKKESFPLTVTSAQKNPTAFYLCASSLGFAADYGYTFGSGTRLTVV.

The chain combines TRBV4-1 with TRBJ2-1, with a weak D call TRBD1 (6 bases). CDR3 length: 13 amino acids. Germline CDR1 MGHRA, CDR2 YSYEKL. The V and J ends lost 3 bases and 7 bases respectively, with 10 bases between them. Here the CDR3 reads CASSHRQGNEQFF. Here the CDR3 DNA reads TGCGCCAGCAGCCACCGCCAGGGGAATGAGCAGTTCTTC.

The rearrangement links TRBV28 to TRBJ2-1, with 11 bases that match TRBD2. The germline CDR1 and CDR2 sequences are MDHEN and SYDVKM. The V and J ends lost 3 bases and 4 bases, in that order; junction bases with no gene match: 5. The CDR3 has 16 amino acids. The CDR3 loop is CASSFATSGGYNEQFF. The CDR3, as DNA: TGTGCCAGCAGTTTTGCAACTAGCGGGGGATACAATGAGCAGTTCTTC.

The rearrangement uses TRBV5-4 and TRBJ1-1; no definite D call. There are 11 residues in the CDR3. Germline-derived CDR1 and CDR2 are SGHNT and YYREEE (reference sequence). V was cut by 2 bases and J by 8 bases, with 7 bases left in between. Here the CDR3 reads CASSLLDEAFF. CDR3 DNA: TGTGCCAGCAGCTTATTGGACGAAGCTTTCTTT.

This chain connects TRBV3-1 (or the pseudogene TRBV3-2) to TRBJ2-3; possible D gene TRBD2, 5 bases. V was shortened by 1 base and J by 1 base, with 27 bases between the two germline ends. The CDR3 contains 21 residues. CDR1 and CDR2 from the germline V gene are LGHDT and YNNKEL (reference sequence). DNA of the CDR3: TGTGCCAGCAGCCAAGTGGACTCTCCCCTCGAGGTCCCCTCTCGCACAGATACGCAGTATTTT. Protein: CASSQVDSPLEVPSRTDTQYF.

The chain is built from TRBV10-2 and TRBJ2-2, with D possibly TRBD1 on 6 matching bases. The CDR3 covers 14 residues. CDR1 is WSHSY, CDR2 SAAADI, per germline. V lost 2 bases and J lost 7, with 11 bases in between. CDR3 region: CASSETGWGGELFF. The CDR3 bases are TGCGCCAGCAGTGAGACAGGGTGGGGCGGGGAGCTGTTTTTT.

DNA for the CDR3: TGTGCCAGCTCGGGAGAAAAACTGTTTTTT. Its translation is CASSGEKLFF. The chain couples TRBV12-3 or TRBV12-4 to TRBJ1-4; D not resolved. The CDR3 spans 10 residues. V lost 8 bases and J 8 bases, leaving 6 bases between the germline ends.

The chain has TRBV6-5 and TRBJ1-2; D unclear. Germline V gene lookup returns CDR1 MNHEY and CDR2 SVGAGI. This CDR3 is built from 12 residues. Trimming stripped 8 bases from V and 2 bases from J, with 9 bases between. The CDR3: CASRELNYGYTF. As DNA, the CDR3 is TGTGCCAGCCGGGAGTTAAACTATGGCTACACCTTC.

Written as DNA, the CDR3 is TGCAGCGTTGAAAGGGGGTGGCAAGAGACCCAGTACTTC. It yields the protein CSVERGWQETQYF. This chain joins TRBV29-1 and TRBJ2-5, with TRBD1 as a possible D gene (6 bases). The CDR3 consists of 13 residues. The ends were cut back, 2 bases at V and 2 bases at J, with 9 bases in the middle. Germline V gives CDR1 SQVTM, CDR2 ANQGSEA.

This clone was seen once. The genes are TRBV3-1 (or the pseudogene TRBV3-2) and TRBJ1-2; D perhaps matches TRBD1 (5 bases). CDR3 length: 14 amino acids. V dropped 4 bases and J dropped 6 bases, with 15 bases sitting between them. Germline-derived CDR1 and CDR2 are LGHDT and YNNKEL (reference sequence). The CDR3 DNA reads TGTGCCAGCAGCCTTCTTGCCAGGGAGGATGGCTACACCTTC. Translating gives CASSLLAREDGYTF.

The CDR3 is CASSWGQGRYEQYF. The DNA for the CDR3 is TGTGCCAGCAGTTGGGGACAGGGGCGCTACGAGCAGTACTTC. The chain is built from TRBV27 and TRBJ2-7, with 10 bases aligning to TRBD1. With 4 bases clipped from V and 3 bases from J, the junction kept 3 bases outside the gene matches. CDR3 length: 14 residues. From germline, CDR1 is MNHEY and CDR2 SMNVEV (reference sequence).

This chain uses TRBV11-2 with TRBJ2-5; 8 bases are shared with TRBD2. The V gene's germline CDR1 is SGHAT and CDR2 FQNNGV. The CDR3 runs 14 residues. Trimming took 5 bases from V and 5 from J; bases not matched to a gene: 7. CDR3 DNA: TGTGCCAGCAGCCCGGGGGGGTACAGGGAGACCCAGTACTTC. It encodes CASSPGGYRETQYF.

The chain links TRBV19 to TRBJ2-1; D unclear. V dropped 1 base and J dropped 5 bases, with 12 bases sitting between them. The CDR3 extends over 15 amino acids. Germline CDR1 and CDR2: LNHDA and SQIVND (reference sequence). CDR3 in amino acids: CASSIGSGQDNEQFF. In nucleotides, the CDR3 is TGTGCCAGTAGTATAGGATCGGGCCAAGACAATGAGCAGTTCTTC.

The J gene is TRBJ2-3, the V gene TRBV13; TRBD1 is a possible D gene (6 bases). The germline V gene encodes CDR1 PRHDT and CDR2 FYEKMQ (reference sequence). The CDR3 is made up of 15 amino acids. V was trimmed by 5 bases and J by 2 bases, leaving 14 bases between them. CDR3 in DNA: TGTGCCAGCAGCGCACCGGGACATACCACAGATACGCAGTATTTT. The encoded protein is CASSAPGHTTDTQYF.

The chain uses TRBV30 and TRBJ2-6; tentative D call: TRBD2 (5 bases). Trimming took 4 bases from V and 0 from J, leaving 16 bases between them. CDR1 and CDR2 from the germline V gene are GTSNPN and SVGIG (reference sequence). There are 17 residues in the CDR3. CDR3: CAWILGSSSSGANVLTF. In DNA, the CDR3 is TGTGCCTGGATCCTAGGGAGCTCAAGCTCTGGGGCCAACGTCCTGACTTTC.

The V gene is TRBV21-1, the J gene TRBJ2-1; no DNA check was done on the table's D call, TRBD2. TRBV21-1 is described as a pseudogene. CDR3 length equals 12 residues. For the CDR3, the DNA is TGTGCCTTGGCGGCGGACTACAATGAGCAGTTCTTC. Protein: CALAADYNEQFF.

This clone came up a few times. This chain uses TRBV15 with TRBJ1-6; no clear D. This CDR3 contains 16 residues. Trimming removed 0 bases from V and 6 bases from J, with 12 bases in between. Germline V CDR1 and CDR2: LNHNV, YYDKDF (reference sequence). As DNA, the CDR3 is TGTGCCACCAGCAGAGAGGATGAGGACCTTAATTCACCCCTCCACTTT. It translates to CATSREDEDLNSPLHF.

The CDR3 is CASSEGPPRAGNLNTEAFF. CDR3 DNA sequence: TGTGCCAGCAGTGAAGGGCCCCCCCGTGCAGGCAACTTGAACACTGAAGCTTTCTTT. The V and J genes are TRBV6-4 and TRBJ1-1; D not resolved. The CDR3 is 19 residues long. V was pared by 3 bases and J by 0 bases, with 23 bases between. The V gene's germline CDR1 is MRHNA and CDR2 SNTAGT.

The chain uses TRBV27 and TRBJ2-2; no clear D gene. Trimming took off 6 bases at V and 4 bases at J, with 6 bases between the two ends. The CDR3 consists of 12 residues. Germline V lookup: CDR1 MNHEY, CDR2 SMNVEV (reference sequence). The CDR3 sequence: CASSRVTGELFF. CDR3 bases: TGTGCCAGCAGCCGTGTCACCGGGGAGCTGTTTTTT.

A note on this clone: One end of the junction is discordant with germline, which a read error may explain. V gene TRBV9 combines with J gene TRBJ2-2; 9 nucleotides match TRBD2. Germline lookup yields CDR1 SGDLS and CDR2 YYNGEE. CDR3 size: 14 residues. This CDR3 is CASSASGGTEELFF. The CDR3 bases are TGTGCCAGCAGCGCGAGCGGGGGGACCGAGGAGCTGTTTTTT.

The chain uses TRBV29-1 and TRBJ1-1, with D hard to call. This CDR3 is built from 14 residues. Trimming pared 3 bases from V and 3 bases from J, leaving 14 bases between. Germline V gene data show CDR1 as SQVTM and CDR2 as ANQGSEA. The DNA of the CDR3 is TGCAGCGTTGAGGTCACGGGGTTGGACACTGAAGCTTTCTTT. The encoded protein is CSVEVTGLDTEAFF.

This chain connects TRBV7-9 to TRBJ2-5; TRBD2 is a possible D gene (6 bases). Germline V CDR1 and CDR2: SEHNR, FQNEAQ (reference sequence). This CDR3 has 14 amino acids. Trimming removed 5 bases from V and 5 bases from J, with 15 bases in between. CDR3 sequence: CASSGTLQAETQYF. In DNA, the CDR3 is TGTGCCAGCAGCGGGACTCTCCAGGCGGAGACCCAGTACTTC.

The V gene is TRBV15, the J gene TRBJ2-6; no clear D. The CDR3 length is 13 residues. V was cut by 0 bases and J by 12 bases, with 9 bases left in between. CDR1 LNHNV and CDR2 YYDKDF come from the germline V gene (reference sequence). The CDR3 sequence: CATSRDEGSVLTF. The CDR3 nucleotides are TGTGCCACCAGCAGAGATGAAGGTTCCGTCCTGACTTTC.

The rearrangement joins TRBV28 to TRBJ1-1; D unclear. This CDR3 is 14 amino acids long. CDR1 and CDR2 from the germline V gene are MDHEN and SYDVKM. Trimming pared 5 bases from V and 5 bases from J, leaving 15 bases between. This CDR3 is CASSPPFTGTEAFF. CDR3 bases: TGTGCCAGCAGTCCCCCTTTTACGGGGACTGAAGCTTTCTTT.

J is TRBJ1-1 and V is TRBV5-5; a possible D gene is TRBD1 (5 bases). Trimming took off 0 bases at V and 5 bases at J, with 14 bases between the two ends. Germline assignment: CDR1 SGHKS and CDR2 YYEKEE (reference sequence). CDR3 length: 15 residues. The CDR3 region has the DNA TGTGCCAGCAGCTTGGGTTCTTTGGGGGGAACTGAAGCTTTCTTT. Translation: CASSLGSLGGTEAFF.

The chain carries TRBV19 and TRBJ1-4; possibly TRBD1 for D (5 bases). The CDR3 length is 14 residues. Germline lookup yields CDR1 LNHDA and CDR2 SQIVND (reference sequence). The V end was cut by 3 bases, the J end by 2 bases, with 7 bases between. In DNA form, the CDR3 reads TGTGCCAGTAGTATGTGGGGGACTAATGAAAAACTGTTTTTT. Its translation is CASSMWGTNEKLFF.

The J gene is TRBJ1-2, the V gene TRBV4-2; D is perhaps TRBD1 (6 bases). The V and J ends lost 2 bases and 1 base respectively, with 14 bases between them. CDR1 and CDR2 from the germline V gene are LGHNA and YNFKEQ. CDR3 length: 16 amino acids. In DNA form, the CDR3 reads TGTGCCAGCAGCCAAAAATGGGGGGCGGGTAACTATGGCTACACCTTC. This codes for CASSQKWGAGNYGYTF.

The chain couples TRBV5-4 to TRBJ2-3; 13 nucleotides align to TRBD2. The CDR3 has 17 amino acids. The V segment lost 5 bases and the J segment 2 bases; nucleotides outside the gene matches: 8. Germline values: CDR1 SGHNT, CDR2 YYREEE (reference sequence). In nucleotides, the CDR3 is TGTGCCAGCAGTTCTGGGACTAGCGGGGTGCACACAGATACGCAGTATTTT. Protein product: CASSSGTSGVHTDTQYF.